This TCR beta chain emerged from a study of T cell repertoires in cytomegalovirus infection. Study overall: Indicated by public TCR beta signatures were CMV infection and matching HLA type.

Regarding the study as a whole: HLA-C-restricted CMV clonotypes gave the most frequent clonotype in two of eight donors. The cumulative frequency of public TCR beta families identified carriers of CMV plus the relevant HLA.

Trimming cost V 6 bases and J 5 bases; bases outside gene matches: 2. In germline, CDR1 is DFQATT, CDR2 SNEGSKA (reference sequence). This CDR3 is 13 amino acids long. MiXCR, run by TCRdb on the reads, gives a single entry per CDR3 protein. This table holds roughly 280,000 distinct CDR3 sequences, approximately 8.3% found once. The sample holds a few counts of this clonotype. Its antigen is unknown. Source material: PBMCs. The chain joins TRBV20-1 to TRBJ2-2; 11 bases are shared with TRBD2. The clonotype was recovered from a human donor in good health (CMV status not recorded). Some clones in this sample may be carry-over from other donors' samples. CDR3 sequence reads: CSARLAGTGELFF. CDR3 sequence (DNA): TGCAGTGCCAGACTAGCGGGGACCGGGGAGCTGTTTTTT.